The 14 T cell receptor beta chains presented below share a single source sample, sequenced in a study of graft-versus-host responses after intestinal transplantation. The antigens for these receptors are not known. Measured with immunoSEQ multiplex PCR; TCRdb has only the in-frame clones, and not every one. Of some 85,000 clones listed, about nine tenths are singletons. Sequencing was performed on unstimulated CD8+ T cells sorted from spleen or lymph node cells, taken before transplant. The source is a human donor who was the organ donor for an intestinal transplant.

The rearrangement links TRBV9 to TRBJ2-3; 9 bases are shared with TRBD2. Per the germline V gene, CDR1 is SGDLS and CDR2 is YYNGEE. V lost 4 bases, J lost 3 bases, and 12 bases stayed unmatched. This CDR3 has 17 residues. For the CDR3, the DNA is TGTGCCAGCAGCCCCCCCCCGGCGGGGGGGCTGACAGATACGCAGTATTTT. Protein product: CASSPPPAGGLTDTQYF. Full variable domain (rest looked up from reference TRBV9 and TRBJ2-3): DSGVTQTPKHLITATGQRVTLRCSPRSGDLSVYWYQQSLDQGLQFLIQYYNGEERAKGNILERFSAQQFPDLHSELNLSSLELGDSALYFCASSPPPAGGLTDTQYFGPGTRLTVL.

Regarding this clone: A junction end diverges from the germline sequence, so it may reflect a read error. This sample includes further DNA sequences coding for the same CDR3. The rearrangement joins TRBV4-1 to TRBJ1-5; D may be TRBD1 (6 bases). This CDR3 contains 16 residues. Germline-derived CDR1 and CDR2 are MGHRA and YSYEKL. Here the CDR3 DNA reads TGCGCCAGCAGCTCTACTCAGGGGATTAGCAATCAGCCCCAGCACTTT. Protein product: CASSSTQGISNQPQHF.

The chain joins TRBV11-2 to TRBJ1-6, with TRBD1 matching over 7 bases. V was clipped by 5 bases and J by 5 bases; unmatched bases: 6. Germline assignment: CDR1 SGHAT and CDR2 FQNNGV. The CDR3 has 15 amino acids. The CDR3 loop reads CASSLRGPNNSPLHF. CDR3 in DNA: TGTGCCAGCAGCCTTAGGGGGCCTAATAATTCACCCCTCCACTTT.

V is TRBV4-1 and J is TRBJ1-2; D call uncertain. Germline values: CDR1 MGHRA, CDR2 YSYEKL. The CDR3 runs to 14 residues. Trimming pared 3 bases from V and 0 bases from J, leaving 8 bases between. The CDR3 nucleotides read TGCGCCAGCAGCCACTCGGGGACTAACTATGGCTACACCTTC. It yields the protein CASSHSGTNYGYTF.

The chain is built from TRBV7-2 and TRBJ2-7; D possibly corresponds to TRBD1 (6 bases). CDR1 is SGHTA and CDR2 is FQGNSA in the germline V gene. V was trimmed by 3 bases and J by 4 bases, leaving 13 bases between them. The CDR3 is 14 amino acids. The CDR3 nucleotides read TGTGCCAGCAGCTTTGACTGGGGACATTACGAGCAGTACTTC. Translated, it gives CASSFDWGHYEQYF.

The chain has TRBV27 and TRBJ1-1, with a possible D match to TRBD1 (5 bases). The germline gives CDR1 MNHEY, CDR2 SMNVEV (reference sequence). The CDR3 runs to 16 residues. The germline V and J ends were trimmed by 3 bases and 1 base, with 15 bases remaining between them. CDR3 in DNA: TGTGCCAGCAGTTTCCTTTCGACAGACCCGAACACTGAAGCTTTCTTT. It specifies CASSFLSTDPNTEAFF.

A single count supports this clone. The V call is TRBV5-1, the J call TRBJ1-2; TRBD1 might be the D (6 bases). Looked up from germline, CDR1 is SGHRS and CDR2 is YFSETQ. V shed 0 bases and J shed 6 bases, with 12 bases lying between them. CDR3 size: 14 residues. The CDR3 spells CASSLVGGQDGYTF. The CDR3 DNA reads TGCGCCAGCAGCTTGGTCGGGGGGCAGGATGGCTACACCTTC.

The V and J genes are TRBV9 and TRBJ2-3; 7 bases align to TRBD2. Germline V lookup: CDR1 SGDLS, CDR2 YYNGEE. The junction had 2 bases not matched to a gene; V was cut back by 0 bases and J by 1 base. This CDR3 has 15 residues. The CDR3 region is CASSVGLAGTDTQYF. CDR3 DNA: TGTGCCAGCAGCGTAGGCCTAGCGGGCACAGATACGCAGTATTTT.

The chain uses TRBV4-3 and TRBJ2-5, with 9 bases identical to TRBD1. The DNA end lines up better with TRBJ2-7; the J call may be wrong. Germline V CDR1 and CDR2: LGHNA, YSLEER. CDR3 length: 15 residues. The CDR3 sequence: CASSRSRTGVYEQYF. The CDR3 bases are TGCGCCAGCAGCCGCTCAAGGACAGGGGTCTACGAGCAGTACTTC.

The rearrangement uses TRBV5-1 and TRBJ1-2; maybe TRBD1 (5 bases). Deletions cut 5 bases from V and 3 bases from J, with 20 bases between. The CDR3 totals 16 residues. Germline values: CDR1 SGHRS, CDR2 YFSETQ. The CDR3 region has the DNA TGCGCCAGCAGTAGTGAAGGGGCCCTAGTTGACTATGGCTACACCTTC. This translates into CASSSEGALVDYGYTF.

The chain joins TRBV7-9 to TRBJ1-2; 8 nucleotides agree with TRBD1. With 5 bases clipped from V and 4 bases from J, the junction kept 18 bases outside the gene matches. The germline V gene has CDR1 SEHNR and CDR2 FQNEAQ (reference sequence). CDR3 size: 18 residues. CDR3 in amino acids: CASSQVGTGMEGVYGYTF. The DNA for the CDR3 is TGTGCCAGCAGCCAGGTGGGGACAGGAATGGAGGGGGTCTATGGCTACACCTTC.

The chain recombines TRBV28 with TRBJ1-1; no firm D call. This CDR3 contains 12 residues. The V gene lost 3 bases and the J gene lost 7 bases, with 9 bases spanning the gap. Germline V lookup: CDR1 MDHEN, CDR2 SYDVKM. The CDR3 DNA is TGTGCCAGCAGTTTTATTAACGGTGAAGCTTTCTTT. Amino acid sequence: CASSFINGEAFF.

This chain connects TRBV2 to TRBJ2-7; a possible D gene is TRBD1 (5 bases). The CDR3 length is 14 residues. The germline gives CDR1 SNHLY, CDR2 FYNNEI. V lost 8 bases and J lost 3, with 17 bases in between. This CDR3 is CASGEEAGIYEQYF. CDR3 DNA: TGTGCCAGCGGGGAAGAGGCAGGGATCTACGAGCAGTACTTC.

V and J are TRBV2 and TRBJ1-1; D uncertain. The V gene's germline CDR1 is SNHLY and CDR2 FYNNEI. The CDR3 is made up of 12 amino acids. V was clipped by 3 bases and J by 3 bases, with 5 bases between them. CDR3: CASSEGDTEAFF. The DNA of the CDR3 is TGTGCCAGCAGTGAGGGCGACACTGAAGCTTTCTTT.